The text below deals with one T cell receptor (beta chain). Its antigen remains unidentified. Qualities for individual bases were not recorded, and no much larger clone is one base off. The data derive from a study of T cell responses to AZD1222 COVID-19 vaccine (dated by TCRdb to the early 2020s). About the investigation overall: Because spike-specific TCR depth and breadth did not differ between the two schedules, AZD1222 recipients who got a second dose at roughly 4 weeks were pooled with those who got a second dose at roughly 12 weeks. TCR sequencing covered fewer than 250 trial participants: some 210 given two doses of AZD1222 and about 26 given two doses of MenACWY control vaccine. Trial participants were enrolled by age into 18-55, 56-69 and 70-plus year subgroups, with around 150, 28 and 57 TCR-sequenced participants respectively. General study outcomes and caveats: Because no day 14 peak-response samples were available, the repertoires could be characterized only after the peak T cell response. Only five to seven AZD1222 recipients were SARS-CoV-2 seropositive at baseline, limiting conclusions about previously exposed vaccinees. Reportedly, close to half of the unique spike-specific TCRs recognized epitopes lying outside the regions that are mutated in the B.1.351 and B.1.1.7 variants. In the small 56-69-year group, the increase in depth fell short of significance, most likely because of low power. Participants were mostly white British, with more females than males. The authors suggested clonal diversity may have been underestimated. The vaccine-associated CD4 TCRs covered the entire spike protein, and the dominant responses fell in regions 160-218 and 743-854. A significant rise in spike-specific TCR breadth and depth was observed after two AZD1222 doses relative to day 0 and relative to MenACWY recipients.

The CDR3 regions of human TCRbeta chains were subjected to immunosequencing. Processing in the source paper ran as follows. Repertoire TCRs were matched against a reference library of SARS-CoV-2-specific TCRs generated with the MIRA antigen-specificity platform. Breadth was defined as the fraction of unique TCRs that were SARS-CoV-2-associated. Depth was defined as the fraction of total T cells that were SARS-CoV-2-associated. Each spike-specific TCR was assigned to its reactive spike region and to a CD4 or CD8 class using the MIRA data. Log10-transformed breadth and depth values were compared by one-way ANOVA with Sidak's multiple comparisons tests. TCRdb re-hosts the immuneACCESS table, in-frame sequences only. Its copies lack some clones; in the studies checked, an unresolved V gene accounts for under half of them, and the cause for the rest is not known. The V and J calls and clone size are taken from that table; D and trimming were inferred from the DNA. The sample table holds about 120,000 clones, of which 70% to 90% were seen once. About 3.7% of the sample lies in the top ten.

According to the study, the label for this sample's time point signals: baseline before first vaccination. Samples from vaccinated people were obtained from the UK trials COV001 and COV002, which included a single-blind randomized controlled phase 2/3 trial of AZD1222 (ChAdOx1 nCoV-19) in healthy adults. For TCRbeta chain sequencing, PBMC samples were collected from trial participants at day 0 and at day 28 after the second dose. Counted from cysteine to phenylalanine, this CDR3 has 14 amino acids. Here the CDR3 DNA is all that survives: 42 bases in frame from base 1. In the germline V gene, CDR1 corresponds to LGHNA and CDR2 to YSLEER. The junction carries 10 bases between V and J, which are trimmed by 5 bases and 3 bases respectively.

Here the chain combines TRBV4-3 and TRBJ1-4, with a tentative D gene TRBD1 over 5 matching bases. Here the sequenced sample was peripheral blood, taken on day 0 of AZD1222 vaccination. This clonotype was sampled from an adult in good health. For the CDR3, the sequence is CASSLQGANEKLFF. The nucleotide sequence is given as TGCGCCAGCAGCTTGCAGGGTGCTAATGAAAAACTGTTTTTT.